The 19 T cell receptor beta chains presented below share a single source sample, sequenced in a study of T-cell memory formation after mild COVID-19. Via MiXCR, TCRdb re-called the 5' RACE reads, giving one row per CDR3 protein. The sample has roughly 110,000 distinct CDR3 sequences; over 15% are singletons. The sequenced sample consisted of PBMCs or a T cell subset sorted from them (not recorded which). These receptors all come from an adult woman who had mild COVID-19 (a few samples of this study predate the infection). Cell type and time point are not known.

V is TRBV12-3 or TRBV12-4 and J is TRBJ2-5, with D possibly TRBD1 on 5 matching bases. This CDR3 contains 14 residues. The V end lost 6 bases, the J end lost 5 bases, and 16 bases lay between the germline ends. Here the CDR3 reads CASSTKGFKETQYF. CDR3 bases: TGTGCCAGCAGCACGAAGGGGTTCAAGGAGACCCAGTACTTC.

The chain employs TRBV2 and TRBJ2-3; 11 bases agree with TRBD2. Germline CDR1 and CDR2: SNHLY and FYNNEI. The CDR3 sequence is 17 residues long. V shed 3 bases, J shed 1 base, and the junction held 6 bases outside the gene matches. The CDR3 spells CASSETSGTLGTDTQYF. DNA for the CDR3: TGTGCCAGCAGTGAGACTAGCGGGACGTTAGGCACAGATACGCAGTATTTT.

This clonotype was picked up a small number of times. The CDR3 spells CASSYSNRDTYQETQYF. The CDR3 DNA reads TGTGCCAGCAGTTACTCCAACCGGGACACTTACCAAGAGACCCAGTACTTC. The chain carries TRBV6-2 or TRBV6-3 and TRBJ2-5, with D possibly being TRBD1 (6 bases). This CDR3 contains 17 residues. Germline loops: CDR1 MNHEY, CDR2 SVGEGT. V was clipped by 0 bases and J by 0 bases, with 14 bases between them.

In its sample, this clonotype was seen many times. CDR3 DNA sequence: TGCGCCAGCAGCCAAGATGTGGATCAGAGCTCCTACGAGCAGTACTTC. Amino acids: CASSQDVDQSSYEQYF. The chain recombines TRBV4-1 with TRBJ2-7, with D hard to call. This CDR3 is 16 amino acids long. Deletions cut 0 bases from V and 0 bases from J, with 12 bases between. Germline assignment: CDR1 MGHRA and CDR2 YSYEKL.

The chain recombines TRBV5-1 with TRBJ2-7; 9 nucleotides align to TRBD1. J lost 6 bases, V lost 0 bases, and 7 bases had no gene match. This CDR3 contains 15 residues. Per germline, CDR1 SGHRS and CDR2 YFSETQ. CDR3: CASSLGQGVSPEQYF. The DNA for the CDR3 is TGCGCCAGCAGCTTGGGACAGGGGGTATCGCCCGAGCAGTACTTC.

This clonotype occurred a few times. This chain links TRBV5-1 with TRBJ2-1, with 11 bases identical to TRBD1. This CDR3 is built from 14 residues. V was clipped by 2 bases and J by 8 bases; unmatched bases: 3. Germline V gene data show CDR1 as SGHRS and CDR2 as YFSETQ. This chain's CDR3 is CASSLGQGADEQFF. DNA for the CDR3: TGCGCCAGCAGCTTAGGACAGGGGGCCGATGAGCAGTTCTTC.

This clonotype occurred a few times. The J gene is TRBJ1-1, the V gene TRBV12-3 or TRBV12-4, with 10 bases lining up with TRBD1. Trimming removed 5 bases from V and 5 bases from J; junction bases left unmatched: 5. There are 14 residues in the CDR3. The DNA for the CDR3 is TGTGCCAGCAGTCTGGGACAGGGGTTTACTGAAGCTTTCTTT. The encoded protein is CASSLGQGFTEAFF.

The chain is built from TRBV5-1 and TRBJ1-2, with TRBD1 as a possible D gene (5 bases). The germline V gene has CDR1 SGHRS and CDR2 YFSETQ. This CDR3 region has 15 residues. V was shortened by 0 bases and J by 4 bases, with 13 bases between the two germline ends. CDR3 protein: CASSLERGGFYGYTF. The CDR3 region has the DNA TGCGCCAGCAGCTTGGAGAGGGGCGGCTTCTATGGCTACACCTTC.

The CDR3 loop reads CASNSVGAGYGYTF. CDR3 in DNA: TGTGCCAGCAATTCGGTTGGAGCCGGCTATGGCTACACCTTC. The rearrangement joins TRBV12-3 or TRBV12-4 to TRBJ1-2; unclear D gene. This CDR3 has 14 amino acids. Trimming took 7 bases from V and 4 from J, leaving 16 bases between them.

This chain joins TRBV6-5 and TRBJ2-1; 7 positions agree with TRBD2. The CDR3 length is 14 residues. Germline CDR1 MNHEY, CDR2 SVGAGI. V gave up 0 bases and J gave up 6 bases; unmatched junction bases: 2. CDR3 nucleotide sequence: TGTGCCAGCAGTTACTCTCCTAGCGGCAATGAGCAGTTCTTC. Amino acid sequence: CASSYSPSGNEQFF.

The V and J genes are TRBV7-9 and TRBJ2-3; D might be TRBD2 (5 bases). Germline CDR1 is SEHNR and CDR2 is FQNEAQ (reference sequence). CDR3 length: 12 amino acids. V lost 0 bases, J lost 14 bases, and 12 bases lay in between. The CDR3 loop reads CASSLAADSAYF. DNA for the CDR3: TGTGCCAGCAGCTTAGCGGCAGATAGCGCGTATTTT. The complete variable domain, with remaining parts taken from reference TRBV7-9 and TRBJ2-3, reads DTGVSQNPRHKITKRGQNVTFRCDPISEHNRLYWYRQTLGQGPEFLTYFQNEAQLEKSRLLSDRFSAERPKGSFSTLEIQRTEQGDSAMYLCASSLAADSAYFGPGTRLTVL.

J is TRBJ2-7 and V is TRBV6-5; 14 positions agree with TRBD2. CDR3 length: 17 amino acids. The V and J ends lost 7 bases and 5 bases, in that order; junction bases with no gene match: 13. Germline lookup yields CDR1 MNHEY and CDR2 SVGAGI. CDR3 residues: CASTLASGLAGVNEQYF. The CDR3 DNA follows: TGTGCCAGCACCTTAGCCTCGGGACTAGCGGGGGTTAACGAGCAGTACTTC.

The chain is built from TRBV12-3 or TRBV12-4 and TRBJ2-3; TRBD2 matches 13 bases. The CDR3 extends over 16 amino acids. V trimming: 3 bases; J trimming: 2 bases; junction bases outside the gene matches: 2. In DNA form, the CDR3 reads TGTGCCAGCAGTTTCGGGACTAGCGGGGACACAGATACGCAGTATTTT. Protein: CASSFGTSGDTDTQYF.

V and J are TRBV6-5 and TRBJ2-7; no clear D. This CDR3 contains 13 residues. Germline CDR1 is MNHEY and CDR2 is SVGAGI. Trimming removed 6 bases from V and 1 base from J, with 10 bases in between. DNA for the CDR3: TGTGCCAGCAGCCTAAGGAATTCCTACGAGCAGTACTTC. It yields the protein CASSLRNSYEQYF.

This clonotype was seen repeatedly, ten times or more. The genes are TRBV3-1 and TRBJ2-5, with D possibly TRBD1 on 6 matching bases. Germline assignment: CDR1 LGHDT and CDR2 YNNKEL (reference sequence). V lost 4 bases and J lost 4, with 13 bases in between. The CDR3 extends over 14 amino acids. CDR3 nucleotide sequence: TGTGCCAGCAGCCCCTGGGACACCGGAGAGACCCAGTACTTC. Translation: CASSPWDTGETQYF.

In this sample, this clonotype turned up a few times. The genes are TRBV10-3 and TRBJ2-7, with 9 bases that match TRBD1. This CDR3 is 12 amino acids long. CDR1 is ENHRY, CDR2 SYGVKD, per germline. V lost 11 bases to trimming and J lost 3 bases; unmatched junction nucleotides: 5. The DNA for the CDR3 is TGTGCCGGTTCGGACAGGGGCTACGAGCAGTACTTC. Translating gives CAGSDRGYEQYF.

This clonotype has only a few counts. The rearrangement uses TRBV5-1 and TRBJ2-2, with 7 bases lining up with TRBD2. The CDR3 has 17 amino acids. Trimming cost V 5 bases and J 0 bases; bases outside gene matches: 10. Germline CDR1 is SGHRS and CDR2 is YFSETQ. The CDR3 DNA follows: TGCGCCAGCAGTCATGGGCCCGGGACTACGAACACCGGGGAGCTGTTTTTT. The encoded protein is CASSHGPGTTNTGELFF. Full variable domain (rest looked up from reference TRBV5-1 and TRBJ2-2): KAGVTQTPRYLIKTRGQQVTLSCSPISGHRSVSWYQQTPGQGLQFLFEYFSETQRNKGNFPGRFSGRQFSNSRSEMNVSTLELGDSALYLCASSHGPGTTNTGELFFGEGSRLTVL.

The chain recombines TRBV24-1 with TRBJ2-1; no definite D call. The germline V gene has CDR1 KGHDR and CDR2 SFDVKD. The V gene lost 4 bases and the J gene lost 6 bases, with 9 bases spanning the gap. The CDR3 has 13 amino acids. The CDR3, as DNA: TGTGCCACCAGTGAAGGATGGGGCAATGAGCAGTTCTTC. Its protein product is CATSEGWGNEQFF.

This clonotype was seen many times. The chain joins TRBV28 to TRBJ2-3; the D call may be TRBD1 or TRBD2 (5 bases each). The germline gives CDR1 MDHEN, CDR2 SYDVKM. V lost 6 bases and J lost 5, with 12 bases in between. The CDR3 is 13 residues long. CDR3 sequence reads: CASSRDLIDTQYF. The DNA of the CDR3 is TGTGCCAGCAGCAGGGACCTCATAGATACGCAGTATTTT.